Below, 16 T cell receptor beta chains from the same sample are listed, as sequenced in a study of T cell repertoires in cytomegalovirus infection. A single record per CDR3 protein comes from TCRdb applying MiXCR to the reads. This repertoire shows a few hundred thousand distinct CDR3 sequences, around 27% found once; its top ten account for less than 15%. The sequenced material came from PBMCs. The source of these receptors is a human donor in good health (CMV status not recorded). Some clones in this sample may be carry-over from other donors' samples.

Of note for this clonotype: A much larger clonotype is one base distant, so this may be a read error. The conserved phenylalanine or tryptophan is not found at the CDR3 terminus, so this likely reflects a read error. The rearrangement uses TRBV7-2 and TRBJ2-1, with 9 bases identical to TRBD2. Germline values: CDR1 SGHTA, CDR2 FQGNSA. Trimming cost V 5 bases and J 9 bases; bases outside gene matches: 14. This CDR3 region has 16 residues. The CDR3: CASSPGGTSRLAEQFS. The CDR3 region has the DNA TGTGCCAGCAGCCCGGGGGGGACTAGCCGGCTCGCTGAGCAGTTCTCC.

A few counts support this clonotype. The chain carries TRBV5-8 and TRBJ2-5; D ambiguous. The CDR3 is 14 residues long. Germline assignment: CDR1 SGHTS and CDR2 YDEGEE. V was clipped by 6 bases and J by 0 bases, with 12 bases between them. The CDR3 DNA follows: TGTGCCAGCACCCGGATGTCTAACCAAGAGACCCAGTACTTC. It codes for CASTRMSNQETQYF.

This clonotype has a single count. V and J are TRBV20-1 and TRBJ2-7; 8 positions match TRBD1. The V gene end was trimmed by 1 base and the J gene end by 1 base; junction bases not matched to a gene: 12. This CDR3 has 17 amino acids. Germline values: CDR1 DFQATT, CDR2 SNEGSKA (reference sequence). The CDR3: CSARGGTGRPPSYEQYV. The CDR3 nucleotides are TGCAGTGCTAGAGGAGGGACAGGAAGACCCCCATCCTACGAGCAGTACGTC.

This chain joins TRBV6-2 or TRBV6-3 and TRBJ2-7; D remains ambiguous. CDR3 length: 11 residues. Germline lookup yields CDR1 MNHEY and CDR2 SVGEGT. The V and J ends lost 5 bases and 6 bases respectively, with 8 bases between them. CDR3 DNA sequence: TGTGCCAGCAGTCGTTCGTCCGAGCAGTACTTC. Protein product: CASSRSSEQYF.

The count of this clonotype is one. The chain employs TRBV28 and TRBJ2-7; the D is unclear. The CDR3 is 16 residues long. With 1 base removed from V and 7 bases from J, the gap between germline ends came to 20 bases. CDR1 MDHEN and CDR2 SYDVKM come from the germline V gene. CDR3 region: CASSLYKVASFTEQYF. In DNA form, the CDR3 reads TGTGCCAGCAGTTTATATAAGGTAGCCTCCTTTACAGAGCAGTACTTC. The full variable domain, completed using reference TRBV28 and TRBJ2-7, is DVKVTQSSRYLVKRTGEKVFLECVQDMDHENMFWYRQDPGLGLRLIYFSYDVKMKEKGDIPEGYSVSREKKERFSLILESASTNQTSMYLCASSLYKVASFTEQYFGPGTRLTVT.

There are many counts of this clonotype. This chain connects TRBV7-2 to TRBJ2-3; perhaps D is TRBD1 or TRBD2 (6 bases each). Between the trimmed V and J ends, which lost 0 bases and 0 bases, there was a span of 10 bases. The CDR3 extends over 16 amino acids. The germline V gene has CDR1 SGHTA and CDR2 FQGNSA. The CDR3 nucleotides read TGTGCCAGCAGCTTAGCGGGGGGCCGTAGCACAGATACGCAGTATTTT. It encodes CASSLAGGRSTDTQYF.

The genes are TRBV29-1 and TRBJ1-1, with 11 bases identical to TRBD1. The germline CDR1 and CDR2 sequences are SQVTM and ANQGSEA. The CDR3 consists of 16 residues. Trimming cost V 4 bases and J 6 bases; bases outside gene matches: 13. Written as DNA, the CDR3 is TGCAGCGTTGCTCACCGGACAGGGGGCTTAGGGGCTGAAGCTTTCTTT. This sequence encodes CSVAHRTGGLGAEAFF.

The CDR3 is CASSSFPGRLPYPYEQYV. CDR3 in DNA: TGTGCCAGCAGCTCCTTTCCTGGCCGCCTGCCTTATCCCTACGAGCAGTACGTC. The chain has TRBV11-2 and TRBJ2-7; unclear D gene. Germline lookup yields CDR1 SGHAT and CDR2 FQNNGV. V was pared by 4 bases and J by 2 bases, with 24 bases between. The CDR3 length is 18 residues.

The table lists this clonotype with many counts. The V gene is TRBV7-2, the J gene TRBJ1-3, with no clear D. The germline V and J ends were trimmed by 2 bases and 1 base, with 12 bases remaining between them. The CDR3 totals 16 residues. Germline V gives CDR1 SGHTA, CDR2 FQGNSA. CDR3 DNA sequence: TGTGCCAGCAGCTTAAAGCCCTGGTCATCTGGAAACACCATATATTTT. Amino acids: CASSLKPWSSGNTIYF.

The V and J genes are TRBV6-5 and TRBJ2-3; weak D call: TRBD2 (5 bases). The CDR3 is 16 amino acids. V lost 2 bases, J lost 1 base, and 13 bases lay in between. CDR1 and CDR2 from the germline V gene are MNHEY and SVGAGI. The CDR3 sequence is CASSYQPEEGTDTQYF. Written as DNA, the CDR3 is TGTGCCAGCAGTTACCAACCGGAGGAGGGCACAGATACGCAGTATTTT.

In this sample, this clonotype turned up a few times. The chain combines TRBV7-9 with TRBJ2-1, with 10 bases fitting TRBD2. The germline V gene has CDR1 SEHNR and CDR2 FQNEAQ (reference sequence). After removal of 4 bases from V and 8 bases from J, the junction contained 11 bases not matched to a gene. The CDR3 runs 16 residues. The CDR3 sequence: CASSSLLAGALDEQFF. CDR3 in DNA: TGTGCCAGCAGCTCACTCCTAGCGGGAGCCTTGGATGAGCAGTTCTTC.

The chain joins TRBV6-2 or TRBV6-3 to TRBJ2-5; D may be TRBD2 (6 bases). With 0 bases removed from V and 1 base from J, the gap between germline ends came to 9 bases. Germline CDR1 is MNHEY and CDR2 is SVGEGT. The CDR3 covers 15 residues. CDR3 residues: CASSYSSGGQETQYF. CDR3 sequence (DNA): TGTGCCAGCAGTTACTCCTCCGGGGGCCAAGAGACCCAGTACTTC.

V is TRBV6-8 and J is TRBJ1-2; a weak D match, TRBD1 (6 bases). The CDR3 loop spans 13 amino acids. The germline V and J ends were trimmed by 10 bases and 0 bases, with 12 bases remaining between them. Germline CDR1 and CDR2: MNHGY and SAAAGT. In DNA form, the CDR3 reads TGTGCCACCTCGGGGGCTACTAACTATGGCTACACCTTC. Translated: CATSGATNYGYTF.

This chain uses TRBV29-1 with TRBJ1-2, with D possibly matching TRBD1 (5 bases). The germline gives CDR1 SQVTM, CDR2 ANQGSEA. The V and J ends lost 2 bases and 4 bases respectively, with 11 bases between them. The CDR3 runs to 13 residues. The DNA of the CDR3 is TGCAGCGTTGAATGGGGGGAGGGCTATGGCTACACCTTC. Encoded protein: CSVEWGEGYGYTF.

The chain uses TRBV28 and TRBJ2-1, with D uncertain. Trimming left V 7 bases short and J 8 bases short, with 15 bases between. The CDR3 runs to 13 residues. CDR1 and CDR2 (germline): MDHEN, SYDVKM. The CDR3 DNA is TGTGCCAGCACGGGCCCTCAGGCTGATGAGCAGTTCTTC. Its translation: CASTGPQADEQFF.

There are a few counts of this clonotype. The rearrangement links TRBV5-1 to TRBJ1-1; D is undetermined. V was cut by 0 bases and J by 0 bases, with 12 bases left in between. This CDR3 has 16 amino acids. Germline CDR1 is SGHRS and CDR2 is YFSETQ. This CDR3 is CASSLGFENMNTEAFF. The CDR3 DNA reads TGCGCCAGCAGCTTGGGTTTTGAGAATATGAACACTGAAGCTTTCTTT.